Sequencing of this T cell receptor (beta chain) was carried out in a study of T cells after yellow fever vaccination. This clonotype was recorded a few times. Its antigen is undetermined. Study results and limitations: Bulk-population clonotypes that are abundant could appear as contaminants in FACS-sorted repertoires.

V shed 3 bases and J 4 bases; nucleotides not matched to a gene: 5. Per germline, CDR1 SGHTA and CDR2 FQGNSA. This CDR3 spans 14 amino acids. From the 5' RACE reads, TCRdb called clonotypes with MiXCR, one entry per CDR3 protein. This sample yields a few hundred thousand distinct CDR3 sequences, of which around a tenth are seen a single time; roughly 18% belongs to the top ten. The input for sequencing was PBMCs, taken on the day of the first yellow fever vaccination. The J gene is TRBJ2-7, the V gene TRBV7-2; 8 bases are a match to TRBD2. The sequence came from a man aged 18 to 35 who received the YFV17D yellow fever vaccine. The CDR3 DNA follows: TGTGCCAGCAGCTTCTTCGGGGGGGCATACGAGCAGTACTTC. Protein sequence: CASSFFGGAYEQYF.